The subject of this entry is one T cell receptor beta chain. The antigen is unknown. This sample is drawn from a study of cytomegalovirus exposure and HLA in healthy donors. The PCR was carried out with 60 Vbeta primers and 13 Jbeta primers. Sequenced by immunoSEQ multiplex PCR; TCRdb stores in-frame clones only, minus some. The sample has around 140,000 clones; roughly 80% are singletons. Findings and caveats of the study: A cluster of highly shared sequence variants was likely a sequencing artifact.

The sample taken for sequencing was PBMCs. This clonotype was sampled from a man aged 35 to 55 in good health and CMV-seronegative.

CDR3 amino acids: CASSFRTGDSGNTIYF. The DNA for the CDR3 is TGTGCCAGCAGCTTCCGGACAGGGGACTCTGGAAACACCATATATTTT. The chain has TRBV7-2 and TRBJ1-3; TRBD1 matches 9 bases. Trimming removed 3 bases from V and 0 bases from J; junction bases left unmatched: 3. The CDR3 length is 16 residues. Germline V gives CDR1 SGHTA, CDR2 FQGNSA.